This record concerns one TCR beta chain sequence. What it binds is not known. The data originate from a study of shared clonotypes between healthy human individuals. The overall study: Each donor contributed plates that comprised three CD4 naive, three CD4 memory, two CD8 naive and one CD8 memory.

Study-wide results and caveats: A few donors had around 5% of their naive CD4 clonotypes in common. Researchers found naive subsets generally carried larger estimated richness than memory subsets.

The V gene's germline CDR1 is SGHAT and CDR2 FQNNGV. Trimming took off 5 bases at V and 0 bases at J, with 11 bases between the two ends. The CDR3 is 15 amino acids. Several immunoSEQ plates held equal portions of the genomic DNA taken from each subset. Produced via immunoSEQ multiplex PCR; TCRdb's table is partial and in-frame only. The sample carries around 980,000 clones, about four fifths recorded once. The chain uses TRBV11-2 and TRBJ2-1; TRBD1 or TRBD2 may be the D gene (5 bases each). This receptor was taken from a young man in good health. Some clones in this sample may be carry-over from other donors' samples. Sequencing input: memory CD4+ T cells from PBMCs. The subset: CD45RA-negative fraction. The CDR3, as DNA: TGTGCCAGCAGCCGACAGCGGAGCTCCTACAATGAGCAGTTCTTC. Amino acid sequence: CASSRQRSSYNEQFF.